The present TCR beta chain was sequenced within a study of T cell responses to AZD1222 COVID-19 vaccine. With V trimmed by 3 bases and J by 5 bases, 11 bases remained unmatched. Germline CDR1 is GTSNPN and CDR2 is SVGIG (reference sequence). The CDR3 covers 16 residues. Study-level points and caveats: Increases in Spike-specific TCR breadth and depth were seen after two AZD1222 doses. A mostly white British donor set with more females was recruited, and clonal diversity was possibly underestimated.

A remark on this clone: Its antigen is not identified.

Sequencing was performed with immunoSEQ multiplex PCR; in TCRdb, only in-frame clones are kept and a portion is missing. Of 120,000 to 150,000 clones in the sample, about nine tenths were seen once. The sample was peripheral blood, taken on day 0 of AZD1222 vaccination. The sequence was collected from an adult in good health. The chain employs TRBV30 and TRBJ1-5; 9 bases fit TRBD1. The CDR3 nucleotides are TGTGCCTGGAGGGGAAAGGACAGGGGTAGGTATCAGCCCCAGCATTTT. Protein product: CAWRGKDRGRYQPQHF.